These 9 T cell receptor beta chains share one sample of origin, sequenced in a study of blood T cell repertoires in COVID-19 (TCRdb year 2020). The library was built by means of the immunoSEQ multiplex PCR assay. TCRdb obtained this table from immuneACCESS and retained in-frame rearrangements with V and J assigned. These tables miss some clones; where compared with another copy, unresolved V genes account for less than half of the shortfall, and the remainder is unexplained. The table for this sample lists about 55,000 clones; around 85% of them were counted only once. Of the sample, 12% falls within the top ten clones. What was sequenced was peripheral blood. The source is a human donor in a cohort sampled during active COVID-19.

The chain uses TRBV9 and TRBJ2-6; 7 nucleotides agree with TRBD1. Looked up from germline, CDR1 is SGDLS and CDR2 is YYNGEE. The CDR3 is made up of 15 amino acids. V shed 4 bases and J 4 bases; nucleotides not matched to a gene: 5. CDR3 sequence reads: CASSPDRAGANVLTF. DNA of the CDR3: TGTGCCAGCAGCCCCGACAGGGCCGGGGCCAACGTCCTGACTTTC.

The rearrangement uses TRBV30 and TRBJ2-1; D is possibly TRBD2 (5 bases). CDR1 and CDR2 (germline): GTSNPN, SVGIG (reference sequence). The CDR3 extends over 12 amino acids. Trimming removed 4 bases at V and 5 bases at J, with 9 bases between. The CDR3 reads CAWNRLNNEQFF. The CDR3 DNA sequence: TGTGCCTGGAATAGACTAAACAATGAGCAGTTCTTC.

The chain joins TRBV5-1 to TRBJ2-3, with D possibly being TRBD2 (6 bases). This CDR3 contains 14 residues. Germline loops: CDR1 SGHRS, CDR2 YFSETQ. Trimming cost V 4 bases and J 1 base, with 10 bases left between them. CDR3 sequence: CASSVSGGTDTQYF. The CDR3 bases are TGCGCCAGCAGCGTCTCGGGGGGCACAGATACGCAGTATTTT.

The chain uses TRBV6-5 and TRBJ2-7, with 8 nucleotides matching TRBD1. The CDR3 has 14 amino acids. V lost 7 bases to trimming and J lost 7 bases; unmatched junction nucleotides: 12. CDR1 and CDR2 (germline): MNHEY, SVGAGI. CDR3 DNA sequence: TGTGCCAGCACTAAAACAGGGGGATTGATGGAGCAGTACTTC. Its translation is CASTKTGGLMEQYF.

The chain recombines TRBV10-3 with TRBJ2-3; no definite D call. The CDR3 spans 14 residues. Trimming pared 6 bases from V and 2 bases from J, leaving 12 bases between. Germline V CDR1 and CDR2: ENHRY, SYGVKD. The CDR3 coding sequence is TGTGCCATCAGCAGACTTGAAACCACAGATACGCAGTATTTT. It yields the protein CAISRLETTDTQYF.

This clone has a single count. The genes are TRBV2 and TRBJ2-3; TRBD1 matches at 9 bases. The length of the CDR3 is 13 residues. The junction had 4 bases not matched to a gene; V was cut back by 5 bases and J by 7 bases. The germline V gene encodes CDR1 SNHLY and CDR2 FYNNEI. CDR3 sequence (DNA): TGTGCCAGCAGTACGGGACAGGGAAATACGCAGTATTTT. It encodes CASSTGQGNTQYF.

The rearrangement joins TRBV11-3 to TRBJ2-3, with TRBD2 identical over 7 bases. The J segment lost 4 bases and the V segment lost 3 bases, leaving 4 bases of the junction unmatched. This CDR3 comprises 14 residues. The germline gives CDR1 SGHNT, CDR2 YENEEA. The CDR3 region has the DNA TGTGCCAGCAGCTTTGAAGCGGGATCAGATACGCAGTATTTT. This gives the protein CASSFEAGSDTQYF.

CDR3 region: CASSLAEGGGAEKLFF. CDR3 nucleotide sequence: TGTGCCAGCAGCCTGGCGGAAGGCGGGGGGGCGGAAAAACTGTTTTTT. The genes are TRBV4-2 and TRBJ1-4; tentatively, D is TRBD1 (6 bases). V was shortened by 4 bases and J by 8 bases, with 20 bases between the two germline ends. This CDR3 region has 16 residues. Germline loops: CDR1 LGHNA, CDR2 YNFKEQ.

The V and J genes are TRBV6-2 or TRBV6-3 and TRBJ2-3; 13 bases are shared with TRBD2. CDR3 size: 19 residues. With V trimmed by 2 bases and J by 1 base, 9 bases remained unmatched. From germline, CDR1 is MNHEY and CDR2 SVGEGT. The CDR3 region has the DNA TGTGCCAGCAGTTACCCCGCCCGAGGACTAGCGGGAGGCACAGATACGCAGTATTTT. Its protein is CASSYPARGLAGGTDTQYF.